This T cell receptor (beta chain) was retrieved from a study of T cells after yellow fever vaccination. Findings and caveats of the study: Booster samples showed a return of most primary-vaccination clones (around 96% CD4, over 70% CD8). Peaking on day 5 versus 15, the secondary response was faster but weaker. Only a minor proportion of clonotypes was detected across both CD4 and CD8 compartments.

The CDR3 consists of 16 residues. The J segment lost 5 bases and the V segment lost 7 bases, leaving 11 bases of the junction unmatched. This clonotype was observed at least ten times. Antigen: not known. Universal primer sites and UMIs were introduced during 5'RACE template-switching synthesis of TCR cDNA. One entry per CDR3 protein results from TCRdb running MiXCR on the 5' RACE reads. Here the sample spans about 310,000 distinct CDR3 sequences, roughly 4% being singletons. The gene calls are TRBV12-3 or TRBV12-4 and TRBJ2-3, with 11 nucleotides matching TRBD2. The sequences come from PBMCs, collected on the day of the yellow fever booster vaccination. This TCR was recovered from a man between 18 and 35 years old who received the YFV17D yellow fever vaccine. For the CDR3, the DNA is TGTGCCAGCACCTTACACCTAGCGGGGGGCATAGATACGCAGTATTTT. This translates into CASTLHLAGGIDTQYF.